This T cell receptor beta chain emerged from a study of technical replicates of blood from a few donors. The V gene end was trimmed by 8 bases and the J gene end by 7 bases; junction bases not matched to a gene: 5. The CDR3 has 15 residues. Germline V gene sequence: CDR1 SGHVS, CDR2 FQNEAQ. Some clones are missing from TCRdb's copy, which holds only in-frame ones; the method was immunoSEQ multiplex PCR. Of tens of thousands of clones in the sample, about 92% were seen once. The chain joins TRBV7-8 to TRBJ2-1; 16 nucleotides align to TRBD2. The sample comprised T cells isolated from PBMCs. This receptor was taken from a human donor in good health. As DNA, the CDR3 is TGTGCCAGCCAGAGGGGACTAGCGGGGGGGAATGAGCAGTTCTTC. The encoded protein is CASQRGLAGGNEQFF.